The 9 T cell receptor beta chains in this list originate from one sample, sequenced in a study of blood T cell repertoires in COVID-19. The method was immunoSEQ multiplex PCR; TCRdb's version includes in-frame clones alone and lacks a portion of them. The sample has approximately 35,000 clones; roughly nine tenths are singletons. Specimen: peripheral blood. The receptor set was obtained from a human donor with active COVID-19. The donor label of this sample is uncertain.

This clone showed up just once. The J gene is TRBJ2-3, the V gene TRBV7-2; possibly TRBD1 for D (5 bases). This CDR3 region has 15 residues. Looked up from germline, CDR1 is SGHTA and CDR2 is FQGNSA. Trimming removed 4 bases from V and 2 bases from J, with 13 bases in between. For the CDR3, the DNA is TGTGCCAGCAGCTACACAGGATTAAACACAGATACGCAGTATTTT. It is translated as CASSYTGLNTDTQYF.

V and J are TRBV2 and TRBJ2-1, with TRBD1 identical over 8 bases. This CDR3 has 15 residues. Germline CDR1 SNHLY, CDR2 FYNNEI. The J segment lost 5 bases and the V segment lost 4 bases, leaving 7 bases of the junction unmatched. CDR3 in amino acids: CASSGTGMTNNEQFF. The DNA of the CDR3 is TGTGCCAGCAGTGGGACAGGGATGACAAACAATGAGCAGTTCTTC.

This chain links TRBV30 with TRBJ2-7, with D maybe TRBD1 (6 bases). The CDR3 loop spans 13 amino acids. Germline loops: CDR1 GTSNPN, CDR2 SVGIG (reference sequence). V lost 0 bases and J lost 5, with 11 bases in between. CDR3 coding DNA: TGTGCCTGGAGTGTAAGGCCAGGGGACGAGCAGTACTTC. As protein: CAWSVRPGDEQYF.

This sequence joins TRBV6-2 or TRBV6-3 and TRBJ2-7; 7 bases fit TRBD2. The CDR3 has 15 amino acids. Germline lookup yields CDR1 MNHEY and CDR2 SVGEGT. J gave up 3 bases and V 0 bases, and 5 bases lay outside the gene matches. CDR3 DNA sequence: TGTGCCAGCAGTTACTCAAAGGAGCGGGGCTACGAGCAGTACTTC. This gives the protein CASSYSKERGYEQYF.

The CDR3 spells CASSYRDRESYEQYF. CDR3 in DNA: TGTGCCAGCAGTTACCGGGACAGGGAATCCTACGAGCAGTACTTC. V is TRBV27 and J is TRBJ2-7, with TRBD1 matching 9 bases. Trimming took 4 bases from V and 1 from J; bases not matched to a gene: 5. CDR1 is MNHEY, CDR2 SMNVEV, per germline (reference sequence). The CDR3 has 15 amino acids.

The chain uses TRBV6-1 and TRBJ2-3; 7 bases fit TRBD1. Trimming cost V 3 bases and J 0 bases; bases outside gene matches: 6. This CDR3 has 16 amino acids. Germline lookup yields CDR1 MNHNS and CDR2 SASEGT. The CDR3 sequence: CASSDWGTASTDTQYF. CDR3 coding DNA: TGTGCCAGCAGTGATTGGGGGACAGCTAGCACAGATACGCAGTATTTT.

The chain joins TRBV6-6 to TRBJ2-1; 7 bases agree with TRBD1. The V and J ends lost 5 bases and 8 bases, in that order; junction bases with no gene match: 3. Germline CDR1 reads MNHNY; CDR2 reads SVGAGI (reference sequence). This CDR3 spans 12 amino acids. The CDR3 DNA is TGTGCCAGCAGTACAGGGGTGGATGAGCAGTTCTTC. Amino acid sequence: CASSTGVDEQFF.

The chain has TRBV27 and TRBJ2-5, with TRBD1 as a possible D gene (5 bases). This CDR3 has 15 amino acids. Germline V gene data show CDR1 as MNHEY and CDR2 as SMNVEV (reference sequence). Trimming shortened V by 3 bases and J by 5 bases, and 16 bases separated the two germline ends. CDR3 coding DNA: TGTGCCAGCAGTTTTGAGAACACAAGGGGTGAGACCCAGTACTTC. Its translation is CASSFENTRGETQYF.

The sample holds a few counts of this clone. V gene TRBV7-8 combines with J gene TRBJ2-7; 7 bases are a match to TRBD2. V shed 0 bases and J 7 bases; nucleotides not matched to a gene: 0. The CDR3 consists of 12 residues. Germline V gene lookup returns CDR1 SGHVS and CDR2 FQNEAQ. The CDR3 loop is CASSLAAGEQYF. CDR3 sequence (DNA): TGTGCCAGCAGCTTAGCAGCGGGGGAGCAGTACTTC.